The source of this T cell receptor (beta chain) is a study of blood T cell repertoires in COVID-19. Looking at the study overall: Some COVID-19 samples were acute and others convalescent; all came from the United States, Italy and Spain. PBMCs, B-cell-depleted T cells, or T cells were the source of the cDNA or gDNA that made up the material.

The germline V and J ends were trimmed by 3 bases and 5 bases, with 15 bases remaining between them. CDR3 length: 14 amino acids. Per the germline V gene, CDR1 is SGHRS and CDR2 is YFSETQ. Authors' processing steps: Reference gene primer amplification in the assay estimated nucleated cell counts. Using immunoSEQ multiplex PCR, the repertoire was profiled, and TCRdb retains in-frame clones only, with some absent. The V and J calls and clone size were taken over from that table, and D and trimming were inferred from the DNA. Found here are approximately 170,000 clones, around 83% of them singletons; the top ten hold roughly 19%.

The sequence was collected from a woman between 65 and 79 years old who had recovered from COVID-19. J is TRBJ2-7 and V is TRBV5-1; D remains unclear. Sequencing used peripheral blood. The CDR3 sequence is CASSSASPLDEQYF. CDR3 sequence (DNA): TGCGCCAGCAGCTCCGCGTCCCCTTTGGACGAGCAGTACTTC. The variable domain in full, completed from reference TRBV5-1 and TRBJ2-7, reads KAGVTQTPRYLIKTRGQQVTLSCSPISGHRSVSWYQQTPGQGLQFLFEYFSETQRNKGNFPGRFSGRQFSNSRSEMNVSTLELGDSALYLCASSSASPLDEQYFGPGTRLTVT.